Listed below are T cell receptor beta chains from one sample, sequenced in a study of blood T cells in healthy people across ages. TCRdb reanalysed the 5' RACE reads using MiXCR and keeps one entry per CDR3 protein. The sample contains fewer than 900,000 distinct CDR3 sequences, roughly 49% of which appear only once. Sequencing input: blood. These receptors came from a woman aged 60-75 years in good health. Each CDR3 is given with its conserved first and last residue. The order of the fields is D gene, V gene, J gene, clone size, CDR3 DNA, CDR3 protein. The D gene is left open where the match is weak. Size is stated for part of the rows, as once, few or many counts, or as a class when the clone is expanded.

NA	TRBV6-5	TRBJ2-7	NA	TGTGCCAGCAGCCGGGGGACAGTTTCCTACGAGCAGTACTTC	CASSRGTVSYEQYF
NA	TRBV7-9	TRBJ2-1	few	TGTGCCAGCAGCTTAGGGGGCCGGGGGCACAATGAGCAGTTCTTC	CASSLGGRGHNEQFF
TRBD1	TRBV14	TRBJ2-5	NA	TGTGCCAGCAGCCAACCGGGACAGAGTCAAGAGACCCAGTACTTC	CASSQPGQSQETQYF
NA	TRBV6-5	TRBJ2-7	NA	TGTGCCAGCAGCCGCACAGATTTTTACGAGCAGTACTTC	CASSRTDFYEQYF
TRBD2	TRBV5-1	TRBJ2-5	NA	TGCGCCAGCGGCCACCGGGGGGTTAACCAAGAGACCCAGTACTTC	CASGHRGVNQETQYF
NA	TRBV4-3	TRBJ1-4	NA	TGCGCCAGCAGCCAAGATAGTGGCGCCTTTAATGAAAAACTGTTTTTT	CASSQDSGAFNEKLFF
TRBD1	TRBV9	TRBJ2-1	few	TGTGCCAGCAGCGTAGAGGGGGCCTTCTACAATGAGCAGTTCTTC	CASSVEGAFYNEQFF
NA	TRBV7-2	TRBJ2-3	NA	TGTGCCAGCAGCTCGAGACGTTTTTCGAAAGATACGCAGTATTTT	CASSSRRFSKDTQYF
TRBD1	TRBV2	TRBJ1-4	few	TGTGCCAGCACCCCCAGGACAGGGGGCGGCGAAAAACTGTTTTTT	CASTPRTGGGEKLFF
NA	TRBV4-3	TRBJ1-4	NA	TGCGCCAGCAGCCCCGTCGCCGGGGGACATGAAAAACTGTTTTTT	CASSPVAGGHEKLFF
NA	TRBV5-5	TRBJ2-5	NA	TGTGCCAGCTTCAGCGGCGGGACCAACCAAGAGACCCAGTACTTC	CASFSGGTNQETQYF
NA	TRBV28	TRBJ1-2	NA	TGTGCCAGCAGTCCCGCCCCCTATGGCTGCACCTTC	CASSPAPYGCTF
TRBD2	TRBV7-9	TRBJ2-3	NA	TGTGCCAGCAGCTTACGGTCTAGCGGGAGGGGAACAGATACGCAGTATTTT	CASSLRSSGRGTDTQYF
TRBD2	TRBV7-2	TRBJ2-1	NA	TGTGCCAGCAGCGACACAACCGGGACTAGATTGAGTGAGCAGTTCTTC	CASSDTTGTRLSEQFF
NA	TRBV11-1	TRBJ2-7	NA	TGTGCCAGCAGCTTAGCGGCGGTCTACAATGAGCAGTACTTC	CASSLAAVYNEQYF
NA	TRBV4-2	TRBJ2-5	few	TGTGCCAGCAGCCAAGATCCAGCGGGCCAAGAGACCCAGTACTTC	CASSQDPAGQETQYF
NA	TRBV29-1	TRBJ1-2	NA	TGCAGCGTTGAGGCGACACGTTATGGCTACACCTTC	CSVEATRYGYTF
NA	TRBV10-3	TRBJ2-5	few	TGTGCCATCAGTGAGTTGCCGATTAGGGGGATTGGAGAGACCCAGTACTTC	CAISELPIRGIGETQYF
NA	TRBV7-7	TRBJ2-7	NA	TGTGCCAGTCAGTCTAGGGCAGATCAGTTCTACGAGCAGTACTTC	CASQSRADQFYEQYF
TRBD2	TRBV10-3	TRBJ2-1	NA	TGTGCCATCAGCCCCACTAGCGGGAGTTACAATGAGCAGTTCTTC	CAISPTSGSYNEQFF
TRBD1	TRBV6-5	TRBJ2-7	few	TGTGCCAGCAGTTACTCCGGGACAGGGGTCGAGCAGTACTTC	CASSYSGTGVEQYF
TRBD1	TRBV4-3	TRBJ2-2	few	TGCGCCAGCAGCCCTGGACAGGGGGCCATTTGGGAGCTGTTTTTT	CASSPGQGAIWELFF
TRBD1	TRBV7-2	TRBJ1-3	once	TGTGCCAGCAGCACCGGGACAGGGGGAAACACCATATATTTT	CASSTGTGGNTIYF
NA	TRBV28	TRBJ2-1	once	TGTGCCTGCAGTCAGGGATACAATGAGCAGTTCTTC	CACSQGYNEQFF
NA	TRBV30	TRBJ1-1	NA	TGTGCCTGGAGGGGCTGGGAGAACACTGAAGCTTTCTTT	CAWRGWENTEAFF
NA	TRBV6-2/TRBV6-3	TRBJ1-1	NA	TGTGCCAGCCGGCGGGCTGGGGACACTGAAGCTTTCTTT	CASRRAGDTEAFF
NA	TRBV28	TRBJ2-7	NA	TGTGCCAGCAGTAAGTCAGGCTACACCTACGAGCAGTACTTC	CASSKSGYTYEQYF
NA	TRBV7-9	TRBJ1-6	many	TGTGCCAGCAGCCGGACGGATTATTCACCCCTCCACTTT	CASSRTDYSPLHF
NA	TRBV5-1	TRBJ2-2	NA	TGCGCCAGCAGGCCCGGGGAGCGCGGGGAGCTGTTTTTT	CASRPGERGELFF
NA	TRBV15	TRBJ2-5	NA	TGTGCCACCAGCAGAATCGGGGGAGAGACCCAGTACTTC	CATSRIGGETQYF
NA	TRBV12-3/TRBV12-4	TRBJ2-1	NA	TGTGCCAGCAGCCATGGAGCGGGCAGATCCTACAATGAGCAGTTCTTC	CASSHGAGRSYNEQFF
TRBD1	TRBV6-5	TRBJ2-5	NA	TGTGCCAGCACAGAGACCGGGACAGGGACAGGAGAGCAGTACTTC	CASTETGTGTGEQYF
TRBD2	TRBV4-3	TRBJ2-3	NA	TGCGCCAGCAGCCAGATCGCGGGGGGGACGCAGTATTTT	CASSQIAGGTQYF
TRBD2	TRBV28	TRBJ2-7	NA	TGTGCCAGCAGTGGGGGGGTACGAATAGTCGGCTGCGAGCAGTACTTC	CASSGGVRIVGCEQYF
TRBD2	TRBV20-1	TRBJ2-3	NA	TGCAGTGCTAGGCGACTAGCGGGGAACACAGATACGCAGTATTTT	CSARRLAGNTDTQYF
NA	TRBV4-3	TRBJ2-3	NA	TGCGCCAGCAGCCAAGATCCCGTATCTACGCAGTATTTT	CASSQDPVSTQYF
NA	TRBV2	TRBJ1-4	NA	TGTGCCAGCTCCGGGCCCGGGGCAGAAAAACTGTTTTTT	CASSGPGAEKLFF
NA	TRBV20-1	TRBJ2-7	NA	TGCAGTGCTAGAGGTGGAGGGGAGGTTTTCTACGAGCAGTACTTC	CSARGGGEVFYEQYF
NA	TRBV10-3	TRBJ2-7	many	TGTGCCATCAGTGAGGAATACGAGCAGTACTTC	CAISEEYEQYF
NA	TRBV5-1	TRBJ2-1	few	TGCGCCAGCAGGGGTCGGGGGCGAATAATCAATGAGCAGTTCTTC	CASRGRGRIINEQFF
TRBD1	TRBV19	TRBJ2-3	NA	TGTGCCAGTAGTACCCAATCCGTGGACAGGGATACGCAGTATTTT	CASSTQSVDRDTQYF
NA	TRBV4-3	TRBJ2-4	NA	TGCGCCAGCAGCCAAGACCCGGACAGCAATGAGCAGTACTTC	CASSQDPDSNEQYF
TRBD2	TRBV3-1	TRBJ2-1	NA	TGCGCCAGCAGCCATTTGACTAGCCCCAATGAGCAGTTCTTC	CASSHLTSPNEQFF
NA	TRBV20-1	TRBJ1-5	few	TGCAGTGCTAAAGGGGCTCAGCCCCAGCATTTT	CSAKGAQPQHF
TRBD2	TRBV6-2/TRBV6-3	TRBJ2-2	NA	TGTGCCACTCGGACTAGCGGGAGACGTGGGACCGGGGAGCTGTTTTTT	CATRTSGRRGTGELFF
TRBD2	TRBV5-1	TRBJ2-1	few	TGCGCCAGCAGCTCACTAGCGGGAACTAACAATGAGCAGTTCTTC	CASSSLAGTNNEQFF
TRBD1	TRBV7-2	TRBJ1-4	few	TGTGCCAGCAGCTTAAGAGCCGAGACAGGGCGTAATGAAAAACTGTTTTTT	CASSLRAETGRNEKLFF
TRBD2	TRBV30	TRBJ2-1	NA	TGTGCCTGGATGGAATTGGCGGGAGGATACAATGAGCAGTTCTTC	CAWMELAGGYNEQFF
TRBD1	TRBV25-1	TRBJ1-2	NA	TGTGCCAGCAGCCCGTGGTGGGGACAGCTGGATTTTCGTGGCTACACCTTC	CASSPWWGQLDFRGYTF
NA	TRBV9	TRBJ2-3	NA	TGTGCCAGCAGCGTAGTGGCAAGCGGGTTCACAGATACGCAGTATTTT	CASSVVASGFTDTQYF
NA	TRBV6-6	TRBJ2-3	NA	TGTGCCAGCAGTTACTACGGGGGAAGCACAGATACGCAGTATTTT	CASSYYGGSTDTQYF
NA	TRBV7-2	TRBJ1-5	few	TGTGCCAGCAGCAAGGGACCGGGGGGCAATCAGCCCCAGCATTTT	CASSKGPGGNQPQHF
TRBD1	TRBV4-2	TRBJ2-2	NA	TGTGCCAGCAGCCAAAACCAAGGGGGCTGGAACGGGGAGCTGTTTTTT	CASSQNQGGWNGELFF